This TCR beta chain was identified in a study of memory CD4+ T cells and cytomegalovirus serostatus. Regarding the study as a whole: The CMV-associated TCR signature appears largely within the CD4+ memory repertoire. A US-trained random forest predicted CMV serostatus with median AUC 0.91.

Single viable CD3+CD4+CD8-CD45RO+ cells were sorted as the memory CD4+ T cells. Serostatus was set by detecting CMV pp150, pp28, p38, p52 IgG. The CDR3 has 13 amino acids. Germline V lookup: CDR1 ENHRY, CDR2 SYGVKD. The V and J ends lost 3 bases and 9 bases, in that order; junction bases with no gene match: 4. Note on this clone: The antigen remains undetermined.

Authors' methods: Out-of-frame sequences were removed, leaving about 2.2 million distinct TCRbeta sequences. This table comes from immunoSEQ multiplex PCR, and its TCRdb copy is limited to in-frame clones, with some not included. That table gives V, J and clone size, and the DNA gave D and trimming. The data show over 40,000 clones, around 74% seen once. This rearrangement joins TRBV10-3 to TRBJ1-2, with TRBD1 identical over 10 bases. The sample taken for sequencing was memory CD4+ T cells from blood. This TCR came from an adult in good health and CMV-seropositive. CDR3 loop: CAISDGTGDRYTF. The CDR3 nucleotides are TGTGCCATCAGTGATGGGACAGGGGATCGCTACACCTTC.